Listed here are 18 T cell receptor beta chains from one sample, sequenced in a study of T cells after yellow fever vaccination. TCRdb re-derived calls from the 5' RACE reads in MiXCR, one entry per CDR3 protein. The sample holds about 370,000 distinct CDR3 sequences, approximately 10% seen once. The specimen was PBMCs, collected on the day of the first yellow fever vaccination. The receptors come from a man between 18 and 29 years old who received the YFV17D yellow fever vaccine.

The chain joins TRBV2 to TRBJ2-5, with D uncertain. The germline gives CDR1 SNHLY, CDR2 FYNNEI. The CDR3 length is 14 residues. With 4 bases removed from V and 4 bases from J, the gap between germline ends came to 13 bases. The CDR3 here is CASSAGSWVETQYF. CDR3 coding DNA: TGTGCCAGCAGTGCCGGGTCCTGGGTAGAGACCCAGTACTTC. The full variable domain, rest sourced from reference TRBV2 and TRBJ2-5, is EPEVTQTPSHQVTQMGQEVILRCVPISNHLYFYWYRQILGQKVEFLVSFYNNEISEKSEIFDDQFSVERPDGSNFTLKIRSTKLEDSAMYFCASSAGSWVETQYFGPGTRLLVL.

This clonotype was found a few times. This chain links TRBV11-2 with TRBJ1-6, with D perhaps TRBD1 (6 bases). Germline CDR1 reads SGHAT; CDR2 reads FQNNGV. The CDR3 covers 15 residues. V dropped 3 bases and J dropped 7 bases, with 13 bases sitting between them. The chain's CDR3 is CASSLGRGNNSPLHF. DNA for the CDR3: TGTGCCAGCAGCTTGGGTAGGGGGAACAATTCACCCCTCCACTTT.

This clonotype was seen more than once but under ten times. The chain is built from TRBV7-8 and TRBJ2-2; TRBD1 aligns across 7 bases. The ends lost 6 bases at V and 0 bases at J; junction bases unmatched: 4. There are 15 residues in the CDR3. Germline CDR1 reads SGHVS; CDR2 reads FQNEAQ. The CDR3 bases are TGTGCCAGCAGTAACAGGGGTGCGAACACCGGGGAGCTGTTTTTT. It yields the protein CASSNRGANTGELFF.

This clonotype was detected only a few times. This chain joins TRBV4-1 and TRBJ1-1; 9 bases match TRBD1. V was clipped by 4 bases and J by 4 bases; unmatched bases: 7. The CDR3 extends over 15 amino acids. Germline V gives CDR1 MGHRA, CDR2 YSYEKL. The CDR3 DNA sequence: TGCGCCAGCAGCCTTACAGGGGGCTTTGGCACTGAAGCTTTCTTT. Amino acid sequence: CASSLTGGFGTEAFF.

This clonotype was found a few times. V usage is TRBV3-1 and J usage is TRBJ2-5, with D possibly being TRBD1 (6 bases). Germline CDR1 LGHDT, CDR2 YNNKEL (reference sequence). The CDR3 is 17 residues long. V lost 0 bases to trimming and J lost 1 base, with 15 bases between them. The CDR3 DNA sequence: TGTGCCAGCAGCCAAGACCTGCAGCAGGGGCCCCAAGAGACCCAGTACTTC. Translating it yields CASSQDLQQGPQETQYF.

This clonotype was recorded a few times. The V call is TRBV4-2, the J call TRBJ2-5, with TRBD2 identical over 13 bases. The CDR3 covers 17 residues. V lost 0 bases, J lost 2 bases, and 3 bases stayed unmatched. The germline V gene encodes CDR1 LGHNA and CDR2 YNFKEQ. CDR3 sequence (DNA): TGTGCCAGCAGCCAAGATGGGACTAGCGGGGATCAAGAGACCCAGTACTTC. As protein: CASSQDGTSGDQETQYF.

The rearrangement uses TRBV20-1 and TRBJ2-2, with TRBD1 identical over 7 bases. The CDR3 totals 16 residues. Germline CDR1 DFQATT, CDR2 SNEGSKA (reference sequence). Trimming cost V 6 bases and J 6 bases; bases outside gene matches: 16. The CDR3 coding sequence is TGCAGTGCGGAGGCCCACAGGGGTGGTAAGGCCGGGGAGCTGTTTTTT. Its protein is CSAEAHRGGKAGELFF.

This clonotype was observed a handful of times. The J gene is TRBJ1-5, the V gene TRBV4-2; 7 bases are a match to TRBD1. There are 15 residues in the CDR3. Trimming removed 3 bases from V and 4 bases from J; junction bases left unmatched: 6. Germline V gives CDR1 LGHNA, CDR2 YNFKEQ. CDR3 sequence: CASSHHGQVNQPQHF. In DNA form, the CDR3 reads TGTGCCAGCAGCCATCATGGACAGGTGAATCAGCCCCAGCATTTT.

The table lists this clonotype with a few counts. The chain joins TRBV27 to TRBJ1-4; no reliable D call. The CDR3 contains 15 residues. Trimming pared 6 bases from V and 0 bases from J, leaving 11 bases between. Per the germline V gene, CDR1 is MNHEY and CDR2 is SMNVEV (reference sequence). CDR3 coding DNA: TGTGCCAGCAGGGATGGGTCGGCAACTAATGAAAAACTGTTTTTT. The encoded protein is CASRDGSATNEKLFF.

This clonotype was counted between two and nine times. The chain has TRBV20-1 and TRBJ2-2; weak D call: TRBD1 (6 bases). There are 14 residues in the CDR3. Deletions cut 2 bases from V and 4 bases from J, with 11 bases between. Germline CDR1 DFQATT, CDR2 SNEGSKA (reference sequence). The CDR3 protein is CSARFTGRTGELFF. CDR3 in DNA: TGCAGTGCTAGATTTACAGGGCGCACCGGGGAGCTGTTTTTT.

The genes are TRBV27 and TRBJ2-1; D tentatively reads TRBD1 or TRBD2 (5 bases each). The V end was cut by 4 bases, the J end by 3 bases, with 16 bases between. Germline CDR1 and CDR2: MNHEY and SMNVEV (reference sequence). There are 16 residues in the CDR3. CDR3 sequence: CASSYSPGRLYNEQFF. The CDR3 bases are TGTGCCAGCAGTTACTCCCCAGGGAGACTCTACAATGAGCAGTTCTTC.

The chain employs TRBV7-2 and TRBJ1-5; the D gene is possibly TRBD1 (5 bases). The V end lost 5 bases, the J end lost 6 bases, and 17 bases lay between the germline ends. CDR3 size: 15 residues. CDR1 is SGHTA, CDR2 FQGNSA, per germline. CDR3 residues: CASSPNQGTGQPQHF. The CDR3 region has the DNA TGTGCCAGCAGCCCAAACCAGGGTACCGGTCAGCCCCAGCATTTT.

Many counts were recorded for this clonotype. CDR3 in amino acids: CASSYSGPQGVYTEAFF. DNA for the CDR3: TGTGCCAGCAGTTACTCGGGCCCCCAGGGGGTATACACTGAAGCTTTCTTT. This chain links TRBV6-5 with TRBJ1-1, with 7 positions matching TRBD1. The junction had 10 bases not matched to a gene; V was cut back by 0 bases and J by 3 bases. The CDR3 totals 17 residues. Per the germline V gene, CDR1 is MNHEY and CDR2 is SVGAGI.

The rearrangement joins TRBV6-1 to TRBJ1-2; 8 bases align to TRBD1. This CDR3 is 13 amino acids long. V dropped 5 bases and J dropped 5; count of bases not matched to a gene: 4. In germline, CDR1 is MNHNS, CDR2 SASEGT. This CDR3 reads CASSNTGGYGYTF. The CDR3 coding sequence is TGTGCCAGCAGTAATACAGGGGGGTATGGCTACACCTTC.

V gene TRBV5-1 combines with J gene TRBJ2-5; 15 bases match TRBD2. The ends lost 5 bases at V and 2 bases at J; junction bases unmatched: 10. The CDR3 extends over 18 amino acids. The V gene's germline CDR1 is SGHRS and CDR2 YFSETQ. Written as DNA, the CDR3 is TGCGCCAGCAGTCGTGGGGGACTAGCGGGGGGTCTGCAAGAGACCCAGTACTTC. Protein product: CASSRGGLAGGLQETQYF.

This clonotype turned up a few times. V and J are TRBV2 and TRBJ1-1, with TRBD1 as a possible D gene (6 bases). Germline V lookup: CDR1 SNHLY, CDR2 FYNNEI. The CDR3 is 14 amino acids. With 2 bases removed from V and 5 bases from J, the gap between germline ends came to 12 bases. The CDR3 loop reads CASSELDRRTEAFF. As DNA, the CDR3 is TGTGCCAGCAGTGAATTGGACAGAAGGACTGAAGCTTTCTTT.

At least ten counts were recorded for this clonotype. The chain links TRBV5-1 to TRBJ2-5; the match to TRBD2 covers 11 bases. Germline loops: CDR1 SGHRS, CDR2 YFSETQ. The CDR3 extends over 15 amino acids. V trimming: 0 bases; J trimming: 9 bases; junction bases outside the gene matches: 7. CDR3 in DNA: TGCGCCAGCAGCTTGGAAACTAGCGGGGGTAGGCCCCAGTACTTC. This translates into CASSLETSGGRPQYF. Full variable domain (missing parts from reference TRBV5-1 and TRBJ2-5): KAGVTQTPRYLIKTRGQQVTLSCSPISGHRSVSWYQQTPGQGLQFLFEYFSETQRNKGNFPGRFSGRQFSNSRSEMNVSTLELGDSALYLCASSLETSGGRPQYFGPGTRLLVL.

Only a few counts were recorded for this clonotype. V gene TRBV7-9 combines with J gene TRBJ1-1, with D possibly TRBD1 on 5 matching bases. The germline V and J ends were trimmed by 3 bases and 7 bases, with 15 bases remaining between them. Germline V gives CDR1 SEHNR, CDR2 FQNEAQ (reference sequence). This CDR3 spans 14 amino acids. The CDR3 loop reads CASSFGTAPSEAFF. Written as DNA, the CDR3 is TGTGCCAGCAGCTTTGGGACCGCCCCAAGTGAAGCTTTCTTT.